This entry lists 27 T cell receptor beta chains sequenced from one sample in a study of T cells after yellow fever vaccination. TCRdb called the 5' RACE reads again in MiXCR, with one record for every CDR3 protein. Among 250,000 to 400,000 distinct CDR3 sequences, roughly 4.3% were seen once, and the ten largest hold around 23%. This material consisted of PBMCs, taken 5 days after the yellow fever booster vaccination. Every receptor here comes from a man aged 18 to 35 who received the YFV17D yellow fever vaccine.

This clonotype showed up many times. V is TRBV7-2 and J is TRBJ2-3; TRBD1 matches 7 bases. Trimming removed 1 base from V and 4 bases from J; junction bases left unmatched: 2. This CDR3 has 14 residues. Germline CDR1 reads SGHTA; CDR2 reads FQGNSA. CDR3 region: CASSLDRGADTQYF. The CDR3 DNA reads as TGTGCCAGCAGCTTAGACAGGGGCGCAGATACGCAGTATTTT.

CDR3 in amino acids: CAWSVDIGNQPQHF. The CDR3 nucleotides are TGTGCCTGGAGTGTAGATATCGGGAATCAGCCCCAGCATTTT. The chain carries TRBV30 and TRBJ1-5; D is unresolved. The germline V gene encodes CDR1 GTSNPN and CDR2 SVGIG (reference sequence). The CDR3 runs 14 residues. Between the trimmed V and J ends, which lost 0 bases and 4 bases, there was a span of 10 bases.

The chain's CDR3 is CASSFQVHHGNTGELFF. The CDR3 bases are TGTGCCAGCAGTTTCCAGGTACACCATGGCAACACCGGGGAGCTGTTTTTT. V and J are TRBV27 and TRBJ2-2, with no clear D. The CDR3 spans 17 residues. Germline loops: CDR1 MNHEY, CDR2 SMNVEV (reference sequence). The V gene lost 3 bases and the J gene lost 2 bases, with 16 bases spanning the gap.

The chain employs TRBV15 and TRBJ1-5, with 9 bases aligning to TRBD1. The CDR3 spans 15 residues. V dropped 4 bases and J dropped 6; count of bases not matched to a gene: 7. Germline CDR1 reads LNHNV; CDR2 reads YYDKDF (reference sequence). CDR3 DNA: TGTGCCACCAGCACAAACAGGGGGCTGTTTCAGCCCCAGCATTTT. Translation: CATSTNRGLFQPQHF.

Ten or more counts support this clonotype. The rearrangement links TRBV27 to TRBJ2-1; D possibly corresponds to TRBD2 (6 bases). Germline V gives CDR1 MNHEY, CDR2 SMNVEV (reference sequence). Trimming stripped 2 bases from V and 5 bases from J, with 10 bases between. This CDR3 contains 14 residues. The DNA of the CDR3 is TGTGCCAGCAGTTTAGGGGGGTGGGACAATGAGCAGTTCTTC. Amino acids: CASSLGGWDNEQFF.

This clonotype has more than one count but fewer than ten. CDR3 in amino acids: CASTMTGVGYTF. For the CDR3, the DNA is TGTGCCAGCACGATGACAGGGGTTGGCTACACCTTC. The J gene is TRBJ1-2, the V gene TRBV6-5; 8 nucleotides agree with TRBD1. In germline, CDR1 is MNHEY, CDR2 SVGAGI. V was clipped by 7 bases and J by 7 bases; unmatched bases: 5. CDR3 size: 12 residues.

The rearrangement joins TRBV29-1 to TRBJ1-1; tentatively, D is TRBD1 (5 bases). CDR3 size: 13 residues. V lost 7 bases to trimming and J lost 3 bases, with 15 bases between them. Germline V gene lookup returns CDR1 SQVTM and CDR2 ANQGSEA. The CDR3 is CSAWTYRDTEAFF. For the CDR3, the DNA is TGCAGCGCGTGGACATATCGGGACACTGAAGCTTTCTTT. The complete variable domain, with remaining parts taken from reference TRBV29-1 and TRBJ1-1, reads SAVISQKPSRDICQRGTSLTIQCQVDSQVTMMFWYRQQPGQSLTLIATANQGSEATYESGFVIDKFPISRPNLTFSTLTVSNMSPEDSSIYLCSAWTYRDTEAFFGQGTRLTVV.

In its sample, this clonotype was seen many times. CDR3 nucleotide sequence: TGCAGTGCTAGAGATCCTATTGCTCAAATTGAAGCTTTCTTT. Protein product: CSARDPIAQIEAFF. This chain links TRBV20-1 with TRBJ1-1; the D is unclear. CDR3 length: 14 amino acids. The germline V gene encodes CDR1 DFQATT and CDR2 SNEGSKA (reference sequence). V was trimmed by 0 bases and J by 7 bases, leaving 15 bases between them.

This clonotype was seen repeatedly, ten times or more. This chain joins TRBV4-1 and TRBJ2-3; D is ambiguous. Trimming removed 5 bases from V and 6 bases from J, with 6 bases in between. The CDR3 spans 11 residues. CDR1 MGHRA and CDR2 YSYEKL come from the germline V gene. CDR3 residues: CASSSLDTQYF. The CDR3 bases are TGCGCCAGCAGCTCTCTGGATACGCAGTATTTT.

The chain links TRBV4-1 to TRBJ2-3; D unclear. The CDR3 contains 15 residues. V was cut by 1 base and J by 2 bases, with 10 bases left in between. Germline V gene lookup returns CDR1 MGHRA and CDR2 YSYEKL. CDR3 coding DNA: TGCGCCAGCAGCCAAGGGTTCTACGCCACAGATACGCAGTATTTT. Its translation: CASSQGFYATDTQYF.

This chain connects TRBV7-2 to TRBJ1-2; TRBD1 aligns across 8 bases. CDR3 size: 18 residues. Losses at the gene ends were 1 base for V and 4 bases for J; bases not matched to a gene: 14. In germline, CDR1 is SGHTA, CDR2 FQGNSA. CDR3 residues: CASSLVGFGQGASYGYTF. The CDR3 DNA sequence: TGTGCCAGCAGCTTAGTGGGGTTTGGGCAGGGGGCGAGCTATGGCTACACCTTC. The variable domain in full, with the rest retrieved from reference TRBV7-2 and TRBJ1-2, is GAGVSQSPSNKVTEKGKDVELRCDPISGHTALYWYRQSLGQGLEFLIYFQGNSAPDKSGLPSDRFSAERTGGSVSTLTIQRTQQEDSAVYLCASSLVGFGQGASYGYTFGSGTRLTVV.

The sample holds a few counts of this clonotype. The chain uses TRBV11-3 and TRBJ2-3; D may correspond to TRBD1 or TRBD2 (5 bases each). CDR3 length: 15 amino acids. CDR1 is SGHNT and CDR2 is YENEEA in the germline V gene. The ends were cut back, 0 bases at V and 2 bases at J, with 9 bases in the middle. The CDR3, as DNA: TGTGCCAGCAGCTTAGAGGGACGCCCCACAGATACGCAGTATTTT. This gives the protein CASSLEGRPTDTQYF.

This chain joins TRBV9 and TRBJ2-1; 8 bases are a match to TRBD1. The CDR3 is 18 amino acids. The germline V gene has CDR1 SGDLS and CDR2 YYNGEE. V lost 0 bases to trimming and J lost 2 bases; unmatched junction nucleotides: 10. The CDR3 sequence: CASSVEDRGHAAYNEQFF. The DNA for the CDR3 is TGTGCCAGCAGCGTAGAAGACAGGGGCCACGCGGCCTACAATGAGCAGTTCTTC.

In its sample, this clonotype was seen a few times. The V gene is TRBV7-2, the J gene TRBJ2-1; D unresolved. CDR3 length equals 12 residues. V dropped 1 base and J dropped 12 bases, with 10 bases sitting between them. The germline V gene has CDR1 SGHTA and CDR2 FQGNSA. Here the CDR3 DNA reads TGTGCCAGCAGCTTAGAGACCTTACCGCAGTTCTTC. It translates to CASSLETLPQFF.

The sample holds a few counts of this clonotype. V and J are TRBV20-1 and TRBJ2-1, with D tentatively TRBD1 or TRBD2 (6 bases each). Germline CDR1 and CDR2: DFQATT and SNEGSKA (reference sequence). This CDR3 spans 15 amino acids. Trimming shortened V by 1 base and J by 7 bases, and 17 bases separated the two germline ends. CDR3 protein: CSARAGAGIWNEQFF. The CDR3 bases are TGCAGTGCTAGAGCGGGGGCAGGGATTTGGAATGAGCAGTTCTTC.

The chain combines TRBV10-3 with TRBJ2-7, with D possibly called TRBD1 or TRBD2 (5 bases each). Germline CDR1 reads ENHRY; CDR2 reads SYGVKD. The CDR3 covers 13 residues. V was trimmed by 4 bases and J by 7 bases, leaving 14 bases between them. CDR3: CAISAVGPPEQYF. The CDR3 nucleotides are TGTGCCATCAGTGCGGTGGGACCTCCGGAGCAGTACTTC.

This clonotype was seen a few times. The CDR3 DNA is TGCAGTGCTGCTTCGACAGCTAGCACAGATACGCAGTATTTT. Its translation: CSAASTASTDTQYF. The J gene is TRBJ2-3, the V gene TRBV20-1; possible D gene TRBD1, 5 bases. CDR1 is DFQATT and CDR2 is SNEGSKA in the germline V gene (reference sequence). The CDR3 length is 14 residues. With 5 bases removed from V and 0 bases from J, the gap between germline ends came to 12 bases.

This clonotype was seen repeatedly, ten times or more. The J gene is TRBJ2-7, the V gene TRBV12-3 or TRBV12-4, with a weak D call TRBD2 (6 bases). The length of the CDR3 is 13 residues. V lost 7 bases, J lost 4 bases, and 14 bases lay in between. CDR3 bases: TGTGCCAGCACCTATTGGGGGGTATACGAGCAGTACTTC. Residues: CASTYWGVYEQYF.

Many counts were recorded for this clonotype. The gene calls are TRBV7-9 and TRBJ2-3; D is unresolved. The CDR3 totals 14 residues. Germline CDR1 and CDR2: SEHNR and FQNEAQ (reference sequence). Trimming cost V 4 bases and J 6 bases, with 14 bases left between them. The CDR3 DNA sequence: TGTGCCAGCAGCTCCGGACGGATCCGGGATACGCAGTATTTT. Protein product: CASSSGRIRDTQYF.

The table lists this clonotype with many counts. This chain's CDR3 is CASSLPPGTEAFF. The CDR3 nucleotides are TGCGCCAGCAGCTTGCCCCCGGGGACTGAAGCTTTCTTT. The chain has TRBV5-1 and TRBJ1-1, with D unresolved. V gave up 1 base and J gave up 5 bases, with 9 bases separating them. CDR1 is SGHRS, CDR2 YFSETQ, per germline. The CDR3 length is 13 residues.

In this sample, this clonotype turned up a few times. The rearrangement uses TRBV20-1 and TRBJ2-3; D gene uncertain. This CDR3 has 13 amino acids. Trimming cost V 0 bases and J 1 base, with 5 bases left between them. Germline V gives CDR1 DFQATT, CDR2 SNEGSKA (reference sequence). The CDR3 DNA sequence: TGCAGTGCTAGAGATCCCCGCACAGATACGCAGTATTTT. It translates to CSARDPRTDTQYF.

This clonotype was counted at least ten times. V gene TRBV20-1 combines with J gene TRBJ2-7, with D unclear. The CDR3 has 17 residues. Trimming cost V 2 bases and J 6 bases, with 26 bases left between them. Per germline, CDR1 DFQATT and CDR2 SNEGSKA (reference sequence). The CDR3 loop reads CSARKGSGPNRSAEQYF. CDR3 DNA sequence: TGCAGTGCTAGAAAGGGCTCAGGCCCAAACCGGTCCGCCGAGCAGTACTTC.

Only a few counts were recorded for this clonotype. This chain connects TRBV6-5 to TRBJ1-3, with D possibly matching TRBD1 (5 bases). With 0 bases removed from V and 4 bases from J, the gap between germline ends came to 10 bases. This CDR3 has 15 amino acids. Germline V lookup: CDR1 MNHEY, CDR2 SVGAGI. CDR3 sequence (DNA): TGTGCCAGCAGTTACTCGACAGTTCCCGGAAACACCATATATTTT. This translates into CASSYSTVPGNTIYF.

The chain employs TRBV7-9 and TRBJ1-4; 9 nucleotides align to TRBD1. Germline values: CDR1 SEHNR, CDR2 FQNEAQ (reference sequence). CDR3 length equals 14 residues. V lost 11 bases, J lost 2 bases, and 6 bases stayed unmatched. The CDR3 sequence: CAGSQGATNEKLFF. DNA for the CDR3: TGTGCCGGCTCACAGGGGGCGACTAATGAAAAACTGTTTTTT.

This clonotype showed up many times. The chain combines TRBV3-1 with TRBJ1-2; D perhaps matches TRBD1 (6 bases). CDR1 is LGHDT and CDR2 is YNNKEL in the germline V gene (reference sequence). V lost 0 bases, J lost 7 bases, and 12 bases lay in between. There are 14 residues in the CDR3. CDR3 sequence: CASSQDRGRGGYTF. In DNA form, the CDR3 reads TGTGCCAGCAGCCAAGATCGGGGGCGCGGTGGCTACACCTTC.

This clonotype was detected ten times or more. The chain couples TRBV10-3 to TRBJ2-3; TRBD2 matches at 10 bases. Trimming cost V 5 bases and J 3 bases; bases outside gene matches: 14. CDR3 length equals 18 residues. Germline loops: CDR1 ENHRY, CDR2 SYGVKD. CDR3 sequence reads: CAISRASGTSEETDTQYF. CDR3 sequence (DNA): TGTGCCATCAGTAGGGCCTCCGGGACTAGCGAGGAAACAGATACGCAGTATTTT.

The V and J genes are TRBV6-2 or TRBV6-3 and TRBJ2-1, with 10 positions matching TRBD1. CDR3 size: 15 residues. V trimming: 6 bases; J trimming: 4 bases; junction bases outside the gene matches: 6. CDR1 is MNHEY, CDR2 SVGEGT, per germline. CDR3 region: CASSTGTGVYNEQFF. CDR3 nucleotide sequence: TGTGCCAGCAGCACCGGGACAGGGGTTTACAATGAGCAGTTCTTC.